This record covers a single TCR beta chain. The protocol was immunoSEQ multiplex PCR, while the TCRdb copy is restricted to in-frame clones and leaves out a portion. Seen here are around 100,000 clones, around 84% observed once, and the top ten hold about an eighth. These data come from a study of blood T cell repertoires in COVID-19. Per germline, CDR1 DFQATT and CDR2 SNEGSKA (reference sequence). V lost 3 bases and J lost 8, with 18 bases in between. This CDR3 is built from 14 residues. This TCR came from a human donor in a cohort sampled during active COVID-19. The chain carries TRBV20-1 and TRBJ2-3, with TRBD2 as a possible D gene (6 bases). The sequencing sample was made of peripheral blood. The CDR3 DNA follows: TGCAGTGCTAGTTCAACTAGCCTCACTGTTACGCAGTATTTT. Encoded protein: CSASSTSLTVTQYF.